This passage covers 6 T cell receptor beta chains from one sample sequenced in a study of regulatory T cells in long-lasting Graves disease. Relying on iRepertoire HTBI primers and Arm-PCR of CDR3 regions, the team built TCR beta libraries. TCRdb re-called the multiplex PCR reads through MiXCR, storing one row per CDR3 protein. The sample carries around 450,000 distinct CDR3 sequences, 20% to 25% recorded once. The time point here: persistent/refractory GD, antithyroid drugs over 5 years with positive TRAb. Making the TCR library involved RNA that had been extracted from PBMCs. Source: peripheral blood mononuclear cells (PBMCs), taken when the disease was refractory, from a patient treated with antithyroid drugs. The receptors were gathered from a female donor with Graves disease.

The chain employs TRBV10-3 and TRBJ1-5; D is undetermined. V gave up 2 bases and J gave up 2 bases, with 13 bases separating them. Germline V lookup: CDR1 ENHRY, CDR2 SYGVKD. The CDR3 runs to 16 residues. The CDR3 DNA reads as TGTGCCATCAGTGAGAGTGGCTTTGATGGCAATCAGCCCCAGCATTTT. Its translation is CAISESGFDGNQPQHF.

Here the CDR3 reads CASGQDRVNSPLHF. DNA for the CDR3: TGTGCCAGCGGACAAGACAGGGTAAATTCACCCCTCCACTTT. This chain joins TRBV6-1 and TRBJ1-6; TRBD1 aligns across 7 bases. The CDR3 totals 14 residues. J gave up 7 bases and V 8 bases, and 8 bases lay outside the gene matches. Germline CDR1 reads MNHNS; CDR2 reads SASEGT.

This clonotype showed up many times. CDR3 in amino acids: CASSEDPGYGYTF. CDR3 coding DNA: TGTGCCAGCAGTGAAGATCCAGGTTATGGCTACACCTTC. The V and J genes are TRBV6-1 and TRBJ1-2; D is undetermined. Germline loops: CDR1 MNHNS, CDR2 SASEGT. Trimming took 1 base from V and 5 from J, leaving 8 bases between them. CDR3 length equals 13 residues.

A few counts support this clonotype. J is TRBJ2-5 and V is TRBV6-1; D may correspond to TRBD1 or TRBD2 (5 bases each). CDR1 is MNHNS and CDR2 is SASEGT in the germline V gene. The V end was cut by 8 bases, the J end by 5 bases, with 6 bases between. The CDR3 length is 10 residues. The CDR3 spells CASEGETQYF. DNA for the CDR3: TGTGCCAGCGAGGGGGAGACCCAGTACTTC.

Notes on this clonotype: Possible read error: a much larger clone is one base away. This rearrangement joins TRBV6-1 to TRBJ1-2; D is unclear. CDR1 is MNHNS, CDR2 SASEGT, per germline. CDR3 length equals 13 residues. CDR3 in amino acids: CASSQYLSYGHTF. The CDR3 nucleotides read TGTGCCAGCAGTCAATATCTTTCCTATGGCCACACCTTC.

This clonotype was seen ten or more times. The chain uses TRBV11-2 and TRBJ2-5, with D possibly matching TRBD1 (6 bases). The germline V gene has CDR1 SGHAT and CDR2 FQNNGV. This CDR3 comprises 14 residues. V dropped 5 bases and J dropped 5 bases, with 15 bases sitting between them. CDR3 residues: CASSVFRGRETQYF. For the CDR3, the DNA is TGTGCCAGCAGCGTCTTCAGGGGTCGGGAGACCCAGTACTTC.